The TCR beta chain described here comes from a study of blood T cell repertoires in COVID-19. Original processing notes: Reference gene primer amplification gave nucleated cell count estimates. Profiling relied on immunoSEQ multiplex PCR, and the TCRdb table lists in-frame clones only, not all of them. V, J and clone size reflect that table, while D and trimming were determined from the DNA. Of nearly 60,000 clones detected, more than 70% appear once; the ten largest clones hold 4.7%. Trimming stripped 0 bases from V and 2 bases from J, with 11 bases between. The CDR3 runs to 15 residues. CDR1 and CDR2 from the germline V gene are LNHDA and SQIVND (reference sequence).

The source material was peripheral blood. The chain employs TRBV19 and TRBJ2-7; D perhaps matches TRBD1 (5 bases). This sequence was found in a man in his forties with active COVID-19. The CDR3 loop is CASSIDLQGPYEQYF. CDR3 in DNA: TGTGCCAGTAGTATAGATCTTCAGGGTCCCTACGAGCAGTACTTC. Combining the CDR3 with reference TRBV19 and TRBJ2-7 gives the whole variable domain DGGITQSPKYLFRKEGQNVTLSCEQNLNHDAMYWYRQDPGQGLRLIYYSQIVNDFQKGDIAEGYSVSREKKESFPLTVTSAQKNPTAFYLCASSIDLQGPYEQYFGPGTRLTVT.